The 30 T cell receptor beta chains listed next were all sequenced from one sample in a study of blood T cell repertoires in COVID-19. The repertoire was sequenced with immunoSEQ multiplex PCR; TCRdb's copy has only in-frame clones and lacks some. The table records around 480,000 clones, 88% of them present only once. Sequencing was carried out using peripheral blood. All receptors come from a woman aged 45-59 years with COVID-19, enrolled during active disease.

The chain combines TRBV20-1 with TRBJ1-2; D is undetermined. Germline V gene data show CDR1 as DFQATT and CDR2 as SNEGSKA (reference sequence). The V and J ends lost 2 bases and 8 bases respectively, with 9 bases between them. The CDR3 loop spans 11 amino acids. The CDR3: CSARIYGGYTF. In nucleotides, the CDR3 is TGCAGTGCTAGAATTTACGGGGGCTACACCTTC.

This chain links TRBV6-2 or TRBV6-3 with TRBJ1-5; D is ambiguous. CDR1 is MNHEY and CDR2 is SVGEGT in the germline V gene. V lost 5 bases and J 3 bases, leaving 8 bases between the germline ends. The CDR3 is 13 residues long. For the CDR3, the DNA is TGTGCCAGCAGTACCGCAGACAATCAGCCCCAGCATTTT. Residues: CASSTADNQPQHF.

This clone was recorded a few times. The chain recombines TRBV4-2 with TRBJ1-4; 9 bases match TRBD1. Unmatched junction bases numbered 5, after V lost 0 bases and J lost 6 bases. Per the germline V gene, CDR1 is LGHNA and CDR2 is YNFKEQ. This CDR3 comprises 16 residues. The CDR3 region is CASSQDHRTGDEKLFF. Written as DNA, the CDR3 is TGTGCCAGCAGCCAAGATCATAGGACAGGGGATGAAAAACTGTTTTTT.

This clone was picked up a small number of times. The rearrangement joins TRBV18 to TRBJ1-1; possibly TRBD1 for D (5 bases). CDR1 is KGHSH, CDR2 LQKENI, per germline. V was shortened by 3 bases and J by 4 bases, with 12 bases between the two germline ends. This CDR3 spans 14 amino acids. The CDR3 loop is CASSPGRGGTEAFF. In DNA form, the CDR3 reads TGTGCCAGCTCACCCGGACGGGGGGGCACTGAAGCTTTCTTT.

Comment on this clone: Other DNA sequences from this sample encode an identical CDR3 as well. The V gene is TRBV12-3 or TRBV12-4, the J gene TRBJ1-1, with TRBD1 matching over 9 bases. V was pared by 6 bases and J by 5 bases, with 4 bases of the junction left unmatched. There are 13 residues in the CDR3. CDR3 loop: CASSPGQGTEAFF. The CDR3 region has the DNA TGTGCCAGCAGCCCCGGACAGGGGACTGAAGCTTTCTTT.

This chain uses TRBV27 with TRBJ2-2; a weak D match, TRBD2 (5 bases). The CDR3 runs 13 residues. CDR1 is MNHEY and CDR2 is SMNVEV in the germline V gene (reference sequence). V gave up 3 bases and J gave up 7 bases, with 9 bases separating them. The CDR3 protein is CASSFREGGELFF. CDR3 DNA sequence: TGTGCCAGCAGTTTTCGAGAGGGCGGGGAGCTGTTTTTT.

The J gene is TRBJ2-1, the V gene TRBV15; maybe TRBD1 (6 bases). Germline loops: CDR1 LNHNV, CDR2 YYDKDF (reference sequence). The CDR3 totals 15 residues. Trimming pared 0 bases from V and 4 bases from J, leaving 10 bases between. The chain's CDR3 is CATSREQGSYNEQFF. Written as DNA, the CDR3 is TGTGCCACCAGCAGAGAACAGGGATCGTACAATGAGCAGTTCTTC.

Of note for this clone: This sample includes further DNA sequences coding for the same CDR3. The chain carries TRBV12-3 or TRBV12-4 and TRBJ1-6; D call uncertain. V was clipped by 3 bases and J by 6 bases, with 3 bases between them. The CDR3 is made up of 12 amino acids. The CDR3 spells CASSFGNSPLHF. Here the CDR3 DNA reads TGTGCCAGCAGTTTCGGTAATTCACCCCTCCACTTT.

This chain links TRBV19 with TRBJ2-3, with 7 bases lining up with TRBD1. The ends lost 6 bases at V and 1 base at J; junction bases unmatched: 4. Germline-derived CDR1 and CDR2 are LNHDA and SQIVND (reference sequence). The CDR3 sequence is 14 residues long. This CDR3 is CASRPDRGTDTQYF. In DNA form, the CDR3 reads TGTGCCAGTAGACCAGACAGGGGCACAGATACGCAGTATTTT.

Remarks on this clone: The sample contains more than one DNA sequence encoding this CDR3. This chain connects TRBV19 to TRBJ1-2, with 7 bases lining up with TRBD1. The CDR3 length is 14 residues. Trimming at V came to 1 base and at J to 3 bases, leaving 2 bases not matched to a gene. CDR1 is LNHDA and CDR2 is SQIVND in the germline V gene (reference sequence). As DNA, the CDR3 is TGTGCCAGTAGTATAGGACAGGGAGACTATGGCTACACCTTC. Encoded protein: CASSIGQGDYGYTF.

The chain employs TRBV6-5 and TRBJ2-1; 14 bases line up with TRBD2. There are 16 residues in the CDR3. Germline CDR1 and CDR2: MNHEY and SVGAGI. The V gene end was trimmed by 0 bases and the J gene end by 8 bases; junction bases not matched to a gene: 3. CDR3 nucleotides: TGTGCCAGCAGTTACTCGGGACTAGCGGGGGTGGATGAGCAGTTCTTC. It specifies CASSYSGLAGVDEQFF.

The V and J genes are TRBV5-6 and TRBJ1-3, with TRBD1 as a possible D gene (6 bases). V dropped 4 bases and J dropped 4 bases, with 15 bases sitting between them. Germline values: CDR1 SGHDT, CDR2 YYEEEE. This CDR3 spans 15 amino acids. This CDR3 is CASSRWGTSGNTIYF. CDR3 nucleotides: TGTGCCAGCAGCCGGTGGGGGACATCCGGAAACACCATATATTTT. Filled out from reference TRBV5-6 and TRBJ1-3, the complete variable domain reads DAGVTQSPTHLIKTRGQQVTLRCSPKSGHDTVSWYQQALGQGPQFIFQYYEEEERQRGNFPDRFSGHQFPNYSSELNVNALLLGDSALYLCASSRWGTSGNTIYFGEGSWLTVV.

This clone was observed a few times. V gene TRBV5-1 combines with J gene TRBJ1-3, with 7 bases matching TRBD1. The length of the CDR3 is 15 residues. The J segment lost 3 bases and the V segment lost 4 bases, leaving 7 bases of the junction unmatched. The germline gives CDR1 SGHRS, CDR2 YFSETQ. The CDR3 sequence: CASSGGTVGGNTIYF. The CDR3 DNA sequence: TGCGCCAGCAGCGGTGGGACAGTCGGTGGAAACACCATATATTTT.

The chain joins TRBV7-3 to TRBJ2-3; 9 bases align to TRBD2. This CDR3 comprises 15 residues. V shed 2 bases and J 1 base; nucleotides not matched to a gene: 1. From germline, CDR1 is SGHTA and CDR2 FQGTGA. For the CDR3, the DNA is TGTGCCAGCAGCTTAGGCGGGGGGGGCACAGATACGCAGTATTTT. Protein sequence: CASSLGGGGTDTQYF.

V is TRBV6-5 and J is TRBJ2-1; weak D call: TRBD2 (5 bases). The CDR3 consists of 12 residues. The V and J ends lost 6 bases and 7 bases respectively, with 10 bases between them. CDR1 and CDR2 (germline): MNHEY, SVGAGI. CDR3 nucleotides: TGTGCCAGCAGCCCCAGGAGGAATGAGCAGTTCTTC. Encoded protein: CASSPRRNEQFF.

This chain links TRBV30 with TRBJ2-1, with no clear D. CDR1 GTSNPN and CDR2 SVGIG come from the germline V gene (reference sequence). CDR3 length: 11 amino acids. V was trimmed by 2 bases and J by 7 bases, leaving 6 bases between them. Written as DNA, the CDR3 is TGTGCCTGGAGTAACTTAAATGAGCAGTTCTTC. It encodes CAWSNLNEQFF.

The genes are TRBV4-1 and TRBJ2-3; 14 nucleotides align to TRBD2. The V gene's germline CDR1 is MGHRA and CDR2 YSYEKL. The CDR3 runs 17 residues. The J segment lost 4 bases and the V segment lost 4 bases, leaving 7 bases of the junction unmatched. The CDR3 DNA reads as TGCGCCAGCAGCCCCGGACTAGCGGGGGGAAGGGCAGATACGCAGTATTTT. Its translation: CASSPGLAGGRADTQYF.

J is TRBJ2-6 and V is TRBV5-1, with 8 bases lining up with TRBD1. Trimming took 0 bases from V and 0 from J; bases not matched to a gene: 11. The CDR3 has 20 amino acids. CDR1 and CDR2 from the germline V gene are SGHRS and YFSETQ. CDR3 residues: CASSLALQGGRSSGANVLTF. CDR3 in DNA: TGCGCCAGCAGCTTGGCCTTACAGGGGGGCCGCAGCTCTGGGGCCAACGTCCTGACTTTC. Full variable domain (rest looked up from reference TRBV5-1 and TRBJ2-6): KAGVTQTPRYLIKTRGQQVTLSCSPISGHRSVSWYQQTPGQGLQFLFEYFSETQRNKGNFPGRFSGRQFSNSRSEMNVSTLELGDSALYLCASSLALQGGRSSGANVLTFGAGSRLTVL.

The rearrangement links TRBV11-2 to TRBJ1-2; D perhaps matches TRBD1 (6 bases). V lost 5 bases, J lost 4 bases, and 14 bases lay in between. This CDR3 has 14 amino acids. CDR1 SGHAT and CDR2 FQNNGV come from the germline V gene. The DNA for the CDR3 is TGTGCCAGCAGCAGCAGGGGTTTGGTCTATGGCTACACCTTC. Its protein product is CASSSRGLVYGYTF.

This chain uses TRBV19 with TRBJ2-3; D may be TRBD1 (6 bases). The CDR3 contains 16 residues. Germline CDR1 and CDR2: LNHDA and SQIVND (reference sequence). With 1 base removed from V and 3 bases from J, the gap between germline ends came to 14 bases. CDR3 sequence reads: CASSIGLRGRTDTQYF. In nucleotides, the CDR3 is TGTGCCAGTAGTATAGGTCTCAGGGGACGGACAGATACGCAGTATTTT.

J is TRBJ1-1 and V is TRBV5-1; D is undetermined. V was shortened by 5 bases and J by 2 bases, with 19 bases between the two germline ends. Germline V CDR1 and CDR2: SGHRS, YFSETQ. This CDR3 has 16 amino acids. The DNA of the CDR3 is TGCGCCAGCAGTAAAATTGGAGGCGGACCTAACACTGAAGCTTTCTTT. It encodes CASSKIGGGPNTEAFF.

V usage is TRBV19 and J usage is TRBJ1-2; TRBD1 aligns across 7 bases. The CDR3 has 15 residues. Per germline, CDR1 LNHDA and CDR2 SQIVND (reference sequence). J was trimmed by 6 bases and V by 7 bases; bases with no gene match: 14. This CDR3 reads CASTTFGQVGNGYTF. The CDR3 DNA is TGTGCCAGTACTACCTTTGGACAGGTGGGGAATGGCTACACCTTC.

This chain connects TRBV28 to TRBJ1-5, with a tentative D call TRBD1 (5 bases). Trimming removed 2 bases at V and 0 bases at J, with 8 bases between. CDR3 size: 15 residues. In germline, CDR1 is MDHEN, CDR2 SYDVKM. The CDR3 coding sequence is TGTGCCAGCAGTTTAAGCACAGGTAGCAATCAGCCCCAGCATTTT. This encodes CASSLSTGSNQPQHF.

The chain recombines TRBV28 with TRBJ2-7, with TRBD1 matching over 9 bases. This CDR3 has 14 residues. The V and J ends lost 7 bases and 5 bases, in that order; junction bases with no gene match: 9. From germline, CDR1 is MDHEN and CDR2 SYDVKM. CDR3 amino acids: CASISTGGWDEQYF. In DNA form, the CDR3 reads TGTGCCAGCATTTCAACAGGGGGCTGGGACGAGCAGTACTTC.

The rearrangement joins TRBV6-5 to TRBJ2-7, with TRBD2 matching 12 bases. Germline V gives CDR1 MNHEY, CDR2 SVGAGI. The CDR3 is made up of 14 amino acids. V lost 10 bases to trimming and J lost 4 bases; unmatched junction nucleotides: 8. CDR3 protein: CAIQTSGGGYEQYF. DNA for the CDR3: TGTGCCATCCAGACTAGCGGGGGAGGTTACGAGCAGTACTTC.

The chain has TRBV28 and TRBJ2-6, with a weak D call TRBD1 (6 bases). The V and J ends lost 5 bases and 4 bases respectively, with 12 bases between them. The CDR3 consists of 15 residues. Looked up from germline, CDR1 is MDHEN and CDR2 is SYDVKM. The CDR3 sequence is CASSTGTRGANVLTF. CDR3 DNA sequence: TGTGCCAGCAGTACCGGGACACGGGGGGCCAACGTCCTGACTTTC.

This clone was seen a few times. V is TRBV2 and J is TRBJ2-3; tentative D call: TRBD1 (6 bases). This CDR3 contains 15 residues. Trimming took 2 bases from V and 4 from J, leaving 13 bases between them. Germline CDR1 and CDR2: SNHLY and FYNNEI. DNA of the CDR3: TGTGCCAGCAGTGAACTTTGGACAGTAGCAGATACGCAGTATTTT. It is translated as CASSELWTVADTQYF.

The gene calls are TRBV19 and TRBJ2-2; 9 positions agree with TRBD1. The junction had 10 bases not matched to a gene; V was cut back by 7 bases and J by 1 base. Germline CDR1 reads LNHDA; CDR2 reads SQIVND (reference sequence). The CDR3 is 17 amino acids. CDR3 amino acids: CASKQGAGQGNTGELFF. Here the CDR3 DNA reads TGTGCCAGTAAGCAGGGTGCGGGACAGGGGAACACCGGGGAGCTGTTTTTT.

The rearrangement uses TRBV7-3 and TRBJ2-1; TRBD2 matches at 10 bases. Germline CDR1 reads SGHTA; CDR2 reads FQGTGA. The CDR3 runs 14 residues. V trimming: 5 bases; J trimming: 6 bases; junction bases outside the gene matches: 4. CDR3 DNA: TGTGCCAGCAGCCGAGCGGGGGGGTTCAATGAGCAGTTCTTC. It is translated as CASSRAGGFNEQFF. Full variable domain (outside the CDR3, taken from reference TRBV7-3 and TRBJ2-1): GAGVSQTPSNKVTEKGKYVELRCDPISGHTALYWYRQSLGQGPEFLIYFQGTGAADDSGLPNDRFFAVRPEGSVSTLKIQRTERGDSAVYLCASSRAGGFNEQFFGPGTRLTVL.

The chain uses TRBV24-1 and TRBJ2-1, with TRBD2 identical over 9 bases. CDR3 length: 16 amino acids. V lost 2 bases and J lost 9; bases outside the gene matches: 10. CDR1 is KGHDR and CDR2 is SFDVKD in the germline V gene. This chain's CDR3 is CATSDSTGLARGEQFF. CDR3 DNA sequence: TGTGCCACCAGTGATTCTACGGGACTAGCACGCGGTGAGCAGTTCTTC.